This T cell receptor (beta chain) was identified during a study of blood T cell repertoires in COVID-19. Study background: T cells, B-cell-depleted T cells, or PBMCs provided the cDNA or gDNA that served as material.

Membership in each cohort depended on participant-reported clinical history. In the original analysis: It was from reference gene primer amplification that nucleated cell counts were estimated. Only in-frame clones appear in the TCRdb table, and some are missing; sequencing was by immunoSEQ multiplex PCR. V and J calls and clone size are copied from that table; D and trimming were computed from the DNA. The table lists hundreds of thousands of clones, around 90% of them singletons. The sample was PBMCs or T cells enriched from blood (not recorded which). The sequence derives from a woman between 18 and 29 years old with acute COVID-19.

The CDR3 nucleotides read TGTGCCAGCAGCTTAACGTATTTTGAGACCCAGTACTTC. It specifies CASSLTYFETQYF. The chain joins TRBV7-3 to TRBJ2-5; D gene ambiguous. CDR3 length: 13 amino acids. Per the germline V gene, CDR1 is SGHTA and CDR2 is FQGTGA. Trimming took 0 bases from V and 5 from J, leaving 7 bases between them.